This TCR beta chain was observed in a study of T cell responses to AZD1222 COVID-19 vaccine. The method was immunoSEQ multiplex PCR; TCRdb's version includes in-frame clones alone and lacks a portion of them. The sample consists of 95,000 to 150,000 clones, roughly 90% of them appearing once. Study findings and constraints: Regions left unmutated in variants are reportedly the target of nearly half of spike-specific TCRs.

Worth noting for this clone: The antigen is undetermined.

CDR3 size: 16 residues. Trimming cost V 5 bases and J 6 bases, with 22 bases left between them. Germline values: CDR1 MDHEN, CDR2 SYDVKM. The TCR was taken from an adult who received the MenACWY meningococcal vaccine as a control. The specimen comprised peripheral blood, sampled 28 days after the second dose of the MenACWY control vaccine. V usage is TRBV28 and J usage is TRBJ2-5; D is undetermined. CDR3 in DNA: TGTGCCAGCAGTCCCCCGGGTGAAGGGCGGATGAAGACCCAGTACTTC. Its translation is CASSPPGEGRMKTQYF.